The clone carrying this T cell receptor (beta chain) has a single count. Its antigen is unknown. This CDR3 has 15 residues. CDR1 and CDR2 (germline): LNHDA, SQIVND (reference sequence). Trimming removed 0 bases at V and 5 bases at J, with 14 bases between. This sample is part of a study of CD8+CD57+ T cells in acquired aplastic anemia. Study-level background: DNA per sorted CD4+ or CD8+ sample ranged roughly 0.19 to 30 ug, averaging approximately 3.1 ug.

Study results and limitations: Sharing between patients and controls was observed for twenty-nine CD8+ CDR3 sequences. Statistical testing detected no significant gap in CD8+ Simpson's diversity between patients and controls.

The template used for profiling TCR beta VDJ and CDR3 was genomic DNA. Via MiXCR, TCRdb re-called the reads, giving one row per CDR3 protein. The table lists 200,000 or so distinct CDR3 sequences, about 64% of them singletons, with about half in the top ten. The V gene is TRBV19, the J gene TRBJ2-7; weak D call: TRBD1 (5 bases). This TCR came from a human donor with severe aplastic anemia or a healthy control (not recorded which). Input material: sorted CD4+, CD8+, or CD8+CD57+ T cells (not recorded which) from PBMCs. In DNA form, the CDR3 reads TGTGCCAGTAGTATAGAAGGCCAGGGATGGGACGAGCAGTACTTC. This encodes CASSIEGQGWDEQYF.